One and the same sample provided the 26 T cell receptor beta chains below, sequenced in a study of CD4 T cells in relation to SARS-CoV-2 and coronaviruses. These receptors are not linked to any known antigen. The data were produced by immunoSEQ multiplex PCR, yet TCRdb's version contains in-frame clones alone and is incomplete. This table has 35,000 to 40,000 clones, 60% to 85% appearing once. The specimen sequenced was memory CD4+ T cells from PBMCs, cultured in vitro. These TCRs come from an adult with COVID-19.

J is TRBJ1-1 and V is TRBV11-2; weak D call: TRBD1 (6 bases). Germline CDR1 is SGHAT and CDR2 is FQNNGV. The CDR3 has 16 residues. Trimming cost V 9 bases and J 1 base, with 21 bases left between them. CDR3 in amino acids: CASFLGRGGKNTEAFF. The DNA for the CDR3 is TGTGCCAGTTTTCTTGGTCGGGGGGGCAAGAACACTGAAGCTTTCTTT.

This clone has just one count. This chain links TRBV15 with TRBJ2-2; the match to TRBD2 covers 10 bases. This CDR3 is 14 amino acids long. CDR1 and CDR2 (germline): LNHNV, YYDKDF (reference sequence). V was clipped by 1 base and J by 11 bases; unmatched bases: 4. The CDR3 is CATSRGVAGGELFF. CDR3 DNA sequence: TGTGCCACCAGCAGAGGGGTAGCGGGAGGTGAGCTGTTTTTT.

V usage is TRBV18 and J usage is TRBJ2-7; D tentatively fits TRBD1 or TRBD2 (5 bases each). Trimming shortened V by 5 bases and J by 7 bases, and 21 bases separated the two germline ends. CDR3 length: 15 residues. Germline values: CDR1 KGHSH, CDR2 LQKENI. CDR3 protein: CASSSSGADGVEQYF. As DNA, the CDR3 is TGTGCCAGCTCATCCTCCGGGGCCGATGGGGTGGAGCAGTACTTC.

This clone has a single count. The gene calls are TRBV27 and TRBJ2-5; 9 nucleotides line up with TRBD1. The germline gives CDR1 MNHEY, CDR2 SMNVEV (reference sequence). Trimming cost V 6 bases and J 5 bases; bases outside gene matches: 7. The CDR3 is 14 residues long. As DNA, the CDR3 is TGTGCCAGCAGCCGGGACAGGGCGACGGAGACCCAGTACTTC. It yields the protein CASSRDRATETQYF.

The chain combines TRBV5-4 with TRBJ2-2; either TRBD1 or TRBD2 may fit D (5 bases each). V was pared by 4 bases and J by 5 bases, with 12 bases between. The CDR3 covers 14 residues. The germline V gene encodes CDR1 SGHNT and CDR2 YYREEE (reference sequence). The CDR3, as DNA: TGTGCCAGCAGCCTGGATGGGGGAACCGGGGAGCTGTTTTTT. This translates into CASSLDGGTGELFF.

CDR3 region: CATSDLAGDEQFF. CDR3 in DNA: TGTGCCACCAGTGACCTAGCGGGAGATGAGCAGTTCTTC. The chain joins TRBV24-1 to TRBJ2-1; the match to TRBD2 covers 10 bases. Germline CDR1 reads KGHDR; CDR2 reads SFDVKD. The V segment lost 4 bases and the J segment 8 bases; nucleotides outside the gene matches: 1. This CDR3 is built from 13 residues.

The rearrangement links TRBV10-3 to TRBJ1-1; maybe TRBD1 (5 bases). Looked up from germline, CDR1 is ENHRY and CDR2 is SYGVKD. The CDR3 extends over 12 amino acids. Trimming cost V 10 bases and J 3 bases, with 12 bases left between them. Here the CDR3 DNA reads TGTGCCACCAGATGGGGGGACACTGAAGCTTTCTTT. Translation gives CATRWGDTEAFF.

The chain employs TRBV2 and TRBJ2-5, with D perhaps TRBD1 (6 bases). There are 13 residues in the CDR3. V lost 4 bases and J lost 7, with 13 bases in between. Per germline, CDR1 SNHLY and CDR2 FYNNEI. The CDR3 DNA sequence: TGTGCCAGCAGTGGACAGGAGGCGGGGACCCAGTACTTC. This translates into CASSGQEAGTQYF.

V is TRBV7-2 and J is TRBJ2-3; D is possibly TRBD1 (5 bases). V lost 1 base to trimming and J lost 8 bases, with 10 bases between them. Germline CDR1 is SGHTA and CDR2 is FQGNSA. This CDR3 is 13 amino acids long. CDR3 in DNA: TGTGCCAGCAGCTTAGAGGGGTTGGGTACGCAGTATTTT. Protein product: CASSLEGLGTQYF.

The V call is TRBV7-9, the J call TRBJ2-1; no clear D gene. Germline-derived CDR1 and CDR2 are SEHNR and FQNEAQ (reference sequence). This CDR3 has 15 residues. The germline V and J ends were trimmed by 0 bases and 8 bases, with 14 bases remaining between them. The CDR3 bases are TGTGCCAGCAGCTTAGCCCCGAATCCCATGGATGAGCAGTTCTTC. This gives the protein CASSLAPNPMDEQFF.

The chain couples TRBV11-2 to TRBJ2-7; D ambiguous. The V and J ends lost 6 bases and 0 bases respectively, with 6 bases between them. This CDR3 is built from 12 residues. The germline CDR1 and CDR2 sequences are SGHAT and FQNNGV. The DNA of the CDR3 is TGTGCCAGCAGTCGAAGCTCCTACGAGCAGTACTTC. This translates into CASSRSSYEQYF.

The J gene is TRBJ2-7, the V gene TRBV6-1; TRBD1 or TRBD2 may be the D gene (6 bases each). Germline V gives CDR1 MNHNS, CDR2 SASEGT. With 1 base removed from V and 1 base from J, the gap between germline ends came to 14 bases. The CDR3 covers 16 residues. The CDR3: CASSEDEGGASYEQYF. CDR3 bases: TGTGCCAGCAGTGAAGACGAGGGGGGCGCGTCCTACGAGCAGTACTTC.

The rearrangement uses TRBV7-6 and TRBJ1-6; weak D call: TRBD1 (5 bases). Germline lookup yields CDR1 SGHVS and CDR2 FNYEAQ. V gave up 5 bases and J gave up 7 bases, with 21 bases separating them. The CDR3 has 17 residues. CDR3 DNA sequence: TGTGCCAGCAGCGAGCAAGCAGCCGGGGCTTCAAATTCACCCCTCCACTTT. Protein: CASSEQAAGASNSPLHF. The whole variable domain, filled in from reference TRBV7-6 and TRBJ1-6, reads GAGVSQSPRYKVTKRGQDVALRCDPISGHVSLYWYRQALGQGPEFLTYFNYEAQQDKSGLPNDRFSAERPEGSISTLTIQRTEQRDSAMYRCASSEQAAGASNSPLHFGNGTRLTVT.

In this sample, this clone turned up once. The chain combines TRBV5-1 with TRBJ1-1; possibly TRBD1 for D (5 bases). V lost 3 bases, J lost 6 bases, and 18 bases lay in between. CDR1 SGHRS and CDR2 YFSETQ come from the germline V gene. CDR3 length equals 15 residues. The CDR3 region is CASSWDRDVGAEAFF. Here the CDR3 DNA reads TGCGCCAGCAGCTGGGACCGGGACGTCGGCGCTGAAGCTTTCTTT.

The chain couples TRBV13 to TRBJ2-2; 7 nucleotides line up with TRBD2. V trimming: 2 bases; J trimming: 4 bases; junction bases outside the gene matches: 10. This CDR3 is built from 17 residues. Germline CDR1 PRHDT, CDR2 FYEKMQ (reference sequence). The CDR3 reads CASSLRGAGVSTGELFF. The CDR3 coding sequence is TGTGCCAGCAGCTTAAGAGGTGCGGGAGTTTCCACCGGGGAGCTGTTTTTT.

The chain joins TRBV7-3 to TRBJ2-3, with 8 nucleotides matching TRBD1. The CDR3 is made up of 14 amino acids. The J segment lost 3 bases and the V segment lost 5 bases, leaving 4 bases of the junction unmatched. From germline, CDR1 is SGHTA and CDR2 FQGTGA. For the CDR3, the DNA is TGTGCCAGCAGCCAGCAGGGGGCGACAGATACGCAGTATTTT. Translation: CASSQQGATDTQYF.

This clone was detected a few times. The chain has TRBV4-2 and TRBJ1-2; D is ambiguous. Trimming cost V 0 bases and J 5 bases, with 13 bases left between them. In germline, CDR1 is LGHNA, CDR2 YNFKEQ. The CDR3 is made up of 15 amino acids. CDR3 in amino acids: CASSQDGLQKYGYTF. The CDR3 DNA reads TGTGCCAGCAGCCAAGATGGTTTACAGAAGTATGGCTACACCTTC.

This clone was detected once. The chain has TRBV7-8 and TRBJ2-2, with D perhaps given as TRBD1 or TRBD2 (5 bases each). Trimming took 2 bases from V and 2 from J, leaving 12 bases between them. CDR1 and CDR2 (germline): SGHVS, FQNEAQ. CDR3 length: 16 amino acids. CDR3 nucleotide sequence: TGTGCCAGCAGCTTATTGGGACCGACCAACACCGGGGAGCTGTTTTTT. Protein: CASSLLGPTNTGELFF. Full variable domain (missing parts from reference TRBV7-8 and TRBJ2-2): GAGVSQSPRYKVAKRGQDVALRCDPISGHVSLFWYQQALGQGPEFLTYFQNEAQLDKSGLPSDRFFAERPEGSVSTLKIQRTQQEDSAVYLCASSLLGPTNTGELFFGEGSRLTVL.

The CDR3 region has the DNA TGCGCCAGCAGCTTGTACTTTAGGGCGTCGGCTACAAATGAGCAGTTCTTC. Translating it yields CASSLYFRASATNEQFF. V gene TRBV5-1 combines with J gene TRBJ2-1, with D uncertain. Germline CDR1 reads SGHRS; CDR2 reads YFSETQ. The V end lost 1 base, the J end lost 7 bases, and 21 bases lay between the germline ends. The CDR3 is 17 residues long.

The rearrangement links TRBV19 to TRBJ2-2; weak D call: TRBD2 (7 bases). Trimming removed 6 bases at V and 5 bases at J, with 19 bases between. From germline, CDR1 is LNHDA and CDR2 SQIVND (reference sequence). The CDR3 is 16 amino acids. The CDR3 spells CASRDGGAERTGELFF. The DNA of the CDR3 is TGTGCCAGTAGGGATGGGGGGGCAGAAAGGACCGGGGAGCTGTTTTTT.

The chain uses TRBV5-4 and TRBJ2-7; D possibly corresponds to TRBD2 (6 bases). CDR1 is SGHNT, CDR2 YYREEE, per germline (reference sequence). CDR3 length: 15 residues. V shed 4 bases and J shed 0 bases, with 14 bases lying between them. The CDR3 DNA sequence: TGTGCCAGCAGCGGGGCTCGGGAGACCTCCTACGAGCAGTACTTC. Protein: CASSGARETSYEQYF.

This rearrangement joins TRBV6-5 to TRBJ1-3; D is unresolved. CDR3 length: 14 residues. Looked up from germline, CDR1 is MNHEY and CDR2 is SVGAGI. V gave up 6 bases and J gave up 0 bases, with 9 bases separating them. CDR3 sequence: CASRRQLSGNTIYF. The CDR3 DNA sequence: TGTGCCAGCAGGAGACAACTCTCTGGAAACACCATATATTTT.

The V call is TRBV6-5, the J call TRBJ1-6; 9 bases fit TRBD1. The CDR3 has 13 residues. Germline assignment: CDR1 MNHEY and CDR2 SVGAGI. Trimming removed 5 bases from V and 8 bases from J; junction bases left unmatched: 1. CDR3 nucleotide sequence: TGTGCCAGCAGTCGACAGGGGGATTCACCCCTCCACTTT. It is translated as CASSRQGDSPLHF.

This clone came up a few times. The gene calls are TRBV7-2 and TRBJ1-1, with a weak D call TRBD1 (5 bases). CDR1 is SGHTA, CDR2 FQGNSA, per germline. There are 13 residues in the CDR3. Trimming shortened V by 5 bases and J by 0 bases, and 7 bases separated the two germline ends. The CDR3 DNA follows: TGTGCCAGCAGCGCGGACATGAACACTGAAGCTTTCTTT. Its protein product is CASSADMNTEAFF.

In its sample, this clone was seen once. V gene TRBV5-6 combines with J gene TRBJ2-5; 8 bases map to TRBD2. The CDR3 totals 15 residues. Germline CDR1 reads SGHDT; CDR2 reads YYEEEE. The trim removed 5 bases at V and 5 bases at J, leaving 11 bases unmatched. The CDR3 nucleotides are TGTGCCAGCAGGTCCACTAGCGGCCGATGGGAGACCCAGTACTTC. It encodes CASRSTSGRWETQYF.

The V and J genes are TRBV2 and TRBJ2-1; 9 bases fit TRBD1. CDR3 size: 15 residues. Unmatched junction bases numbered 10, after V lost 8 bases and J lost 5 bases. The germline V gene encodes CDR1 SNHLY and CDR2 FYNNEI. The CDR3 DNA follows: TGTGCCAGCCGCGCAACAGGGGGCGCGCACAATGAGCAGTTCTTC. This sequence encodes CASRATGGAHNEQFF.